The 24 T cell receptor beta chains in this list originate from one sample, sequenced in a study of identical twins. TCRdb re-called the 5' RACE reads through MiXCR, storing one row per CDR3 protein. The table shows about 240,000 distinct CDR3 sequences, with 10% to 13% occurring only once. Specimen: memory T cells sorted from blood. The receptors were gathered from a man aged 45 to 65 in good health.

This clonotype has at least ten counts. The chain employs TRBV27 and TRBJ2-4, with 12 bases identical to TRBD1. Germline V gene lookup returns CDR1 MNHEY and CDR2 SMNVEV (reference sequence). The CDR3 covers 20 residues. Trimming at V came to 6 bases and at J to 0 bases, leaving 15 bases not matched to a gene. The CDR3 spells CASRHYPGTGGAGAKNIQYF. DNA of the CDR3: TGTGCCAGCAGACACTATCCCGGGACAGGGGGCGCAGGAGCCAAAAACATTCAGTACTTC.

This clonotype appeared many times. The rearrangement uses TRBV12-3 or TRBV12-4 and TRBJ2-3; TRBD1 is a possible D gene (6 bases). The ends were cut back, 10 bases at V and 4 bases at J, with 15 bases in the middle. The CDR3 runs 13 residues. Here the CDR3 reads CAITRGGADTQYF. The CDR3 DNA reads as TGTGCCATCACCAGGGGTGGGGCAGATACGCAGTATTTT.

This clonotype has more than one count but fewer than ten. The chain joins TRBV20-1 to TRBJ1-5; TRBD1 is a possible D gene (5 bases). CDR3 size: 13 residues. Per germline, CDR1 DFQATT and CDR2 SNEGSKA (reference sequence). V gave up 5 bases and J gave up 4 bases, with 12 bases separating them. CDR3 in DNA: TGCAGTGCTGGGGGTCGACAGAATCAGCCCCAGCATTTT. Its translation is CSAGGRQNQPQHF.

This clonotype appeared many times. The genes are TRBV7-8 and TRBJ2-7; D perhaps matches TRBD2 (6 bases). Germline loops: CDR1 SGHVS, CDR2 FQNEAQ. This CDR3 contains 16 residues. V was shortened by 5 bases and J by 3 bases, with 20 bases between the two germline ends. The CDR3 sequence: CASSPTRLADNYEQYF. CDR3 nucleotides: TGTGCCAGCAGCCCCACAAGATTAGCGGATAACTACGAGCAGTACTTC.

The rearrangement joins TRBV5-5 to TRBJ2-7, with D possibly being TRBD1 (6 bases). The CDR3 length is 15 residues. Per the germline V gene, CDR1 is SGHKS and CDR2 is YYEKEE (reference sequence). The V end was cut by 2 bases, the J end by 2 bases, with 14 bases between. The CDR3 nucleotides are TGTGCCAGCAGCTTAGACCCCGGGACACCCTACGAGCAGTACTTC. Translating gives CASSLDPGTPYEQYF.

There are a few counts of this clonotype. The chain recombines TRBV30 with TRBJ2-3; D might be TRBD1 or TRBD2, each matching 6 bases. This CDR3 region has 15 residues. Germline V gives CDR1 GTSNPN, CDR2 SVGIG (reference sequence). The germline V and J ends were trimmed by 4 bases and 6 bases, with 20 bases remaining between them. The CDR3 DNA follows: TGTGCCTGGACGAACGGGGGCATCGATGGGGATACGCAGTATTTT. This codes for CAWTNGGIDGDTQYF.

The chain has TRBV20-1 and TRBJ1-4; a weak D match, TRBD1 (5 bases). The CDR3 spans 16 residues. Germline V gives CDR1 DFQATT, CDR2 SNEGSKA (reference sequence). Trimming stripped 5 bases from V and 3 bases from J, with 19 bases between. CDR3 coding DNA: TGCAGTGCTCTGGACGGTCTGAAGGGGTCTAATGAAAAACTGTTTTTT. This sequence encodes CSALDGLKGSNEKLFF.

In this sample, this clonotype turned up many times. The rearrangement joins TRBV20-1 to TRBJ2-1, with D unclear. CDR3 length: 17 amino acids. V dropped 5 bases and J dropped 1 base, with 21 bases sitting between them. Germline-derived CDR1 and CDR2 are DFQATT and SNEGSKA (reference sequence). CDR3 sequence: CSAPTLHGRVSYNEQFF. CDR3 coding DNA: TGCAGTGCTCCGACGCTCCACGGACGGGTTTCCTACAATGAGCAGTTCTTC.

In the case of this clonotype: An end of the junction does not agree with germline; a read error may underlie this. The rearrangement links TRBV19 to TRBJ1-1, with a possible D match to TRBD1 (6 bases). There are 15 residues in the CDR3. Germline V CDR1 and CDR2: LNHDA, SQIVND (reference sequence). The CDR3, as DNA: TGTGCCAGTAGCAGGGGCGCCCGGATGAACACTGAAGCTTACTTT. Translated: CASSRGARMNTEAYF.

This clonotype has ten or more counts. The chain has TRBV5-1 and TRBJ2-2, with D tentatively TRBD1 (6 bases). Trimming took off 4 bases at V and 1 base at J, with 17 bases between the two ends. The germline V gene encodes CDR1 SGHRS and CDR2 YFSETQ. The CDR3 covers 17 residues. The CDR3 sequence is CASSGSPGAMNTGELFF. The CDR3 DNA reads TGCGCCAGCAGCGGAAGTCCAGGGGCGATGAACACCGGGGAGCTGTTTTTT. The variable domain in full, with the rest retrieved from reference TRBV5-1 and TRBJ2-2, is KAGVTQTPRYLIKTRGQQVTLSCSPISGHRSVSWYQQTPGQGLQFLFEYFSETQRNKGNFPGRFSGRQFSNSRSEMNVSTLELGDSALYLCASSGSPGAMNTGELFFGEGSRLTVL.

This clonotype was detected many times. V and J are TRBV5-1 and TRBJ1-1; D unclear. This CDR3 spans 12 amino acids. V lost 2 bases and J 7 bases, leaving 9 bases between the germline ends. Germline-derived CDR1 and CDR2 are SGHRS and YFSETQ. In DNA, the CDR3 is TGCGCCAGCAGCTTCGAAGTCGGTGAAGCTTTCTTT. Residues: CASSFEVGEAFF.

This clonotype was observed many times. The chain has TRBV4-3 and TRBJ1-2, with 8 bases lining up with TRBD1. Germline V gives CDR1 LGHNA, CDR2 YSLEER. CDR3 length equals 13 residues. V gave up 4 bases and J gave up 5 bases; unmatched junction bases: 3. In nucleotides, the CDR3 is TGCGCCAGCAGCCCCCGGACAGGGTATGGCTACACCTTC. As protein: CASSPRTGYGYTF.

The gene calls are TRBV20-1 and TRBJ2-1, with 9 nucleotides matching TRBD1. J was trimmed by 7 bases and V by 1 base; bases with no gene match: 2. Germline CDR1 is DFQATT and CDR2 is SNEGSKA (reference sequence). This CDR3 spans 13 amino acids. The CDR3 reads CSARGQGENEQFF. For the CDR3, the DNA is TGCAGTGCTAGAGGACAGGGGGAGAATGAGCAGTTCTTC.

This clonotype was counted only a few times. The V and J genes are TRBV6-5 and TRBJ1-6; D ambiguous. Germline values: CDR1 MNHEY, CDR2 SVGAGI. CDR3 length equals 19 residues. V shed 0 bases and J shed 8 bases, with 23 bases lying between them. The CDR3, as DNA: TGTGCCAGCAGTTACTCTACTCCTTCAAGGAATTTCGGCGATTCACCCCTCCACTTT. This codes for CASSYSTPSRNFGDSPLHF.

The gene calls are TRBV7-2 and TRBJ2-7; D is possibly TRBD1 (6 bases). Germline values: CDR1 SGHTA, CDR2 FQGNSA. This CDR3 spans 13 amino acids. V was pared by 2 bases and J by 8 bases, with 13 bases between. The CDR3 sequence: CASSLRETGKQYF. CDR3 nucleotide sequence: TGTGCCAGCAGCTTAAGAGAAACAGGGAAGCAGTACTTC. Full variable domain (missing parts from reference TRBV7-2 and TRBJ2-7): GAGVSQSPSNKVTEKGKDVELRCDPISGHTALYWYRQSLGQGLEFLIYFQGNSAPDKSGLPSDRFSAERTGGSVSTLTIQRTQQEDSAVYLCASSLRETGKQYFGPGTRLTVT.

This clonotype occurred many times. The chain recombines TRBV10-3 with TRBJ2-2; D ambiguous. CDR3 length equals 13 residues. Trimming pared 2 bases from V and 3 bases from J, leaving 4 bases between. The germline CDR1 and CDR2 sequences are ENHRY and SYGVKD. The CDR3 protein is CAISEGHTGELFF. As DNA, the CDR3 is TGTGCCATCAGTGAGGGGCACACCGGGGAGCTGTTTTTT.

The V call is TRBV20-1, the J call TRBJ1-6; D may be TRBD1 (5 bases). Germline V CDR1 and CDR2: DFQATT, SNEGSKA (reference sequence). The V end lost 0 bases, the J end lost 4 bases, and 19 bases lay between the germline ends. The CDR3 spans 18 residues. DNA for the CDR3: TGCAGTGCTAGAGAGTGGGGGGGGAGGGGATCGTATAATTCACCCCTCCACTTT. Translating it yields CSAREWGGRGSYNSPLHF.

This clonotype was detected once. The rearrangement uses TRBV3-1 and TRBJ1-2, with 8 bases lining up with TRBD1. CDR3 length: 13 amino acids. From germline, CDR1 is LGHDT and CDR2 YNNKEL (reference sequence). J was trimmed by 8 bases and V by 1 base; bases with no gene match: 3. DNA of the CDR3: TGTGCCAGCAGCCAAGTCAGGGGGCGAGGCTACACCTTC. As protein: CASSQVRGRGYTF.

This clonotype was seen a few times. The chain couples TRBV7-9 to TRBJ2-7; perhaps TRBD2 as D (6 bases). V lost 1 base and J 1 base, leaving 11 bases between the germline ends. Germline CDR1 and CDR2: SEHNR and FQNEAQ (reference sequence). The CDR3 covers 15 residues. The CDR3 DNA sequence: TGTGCCAGCAGCTTAGGTGGGACTGAGTCCTACGAGCAGTACTTC. Translating it yields CASSLGGTESYEQYF.

This clonotype has more than one count but fewer than ten. The V call is TRBV7-9, the J call TRBJ2-4; D is unresolved. Germline V CDR1 and CDR2: SEHNR, FQNEAQ (reference sequence). With 4 bases removed from V and 1 base from J, the gap between germline ends came to 14 bases. The CDR3 totals 16 residues. CDR3 residues: CASSSNTHGAKNIQYF. The CDR3 DNA follows: TGTGCCAGCAGCTCGAATACTCACGGTGCCAAAAACATTCAGTACTTC.

Only a few counts were recorded for this clonotype. This chain connects TRBV2 to TRBJ1-1, with D hard to call. The CDR3 is made up of 15 amino acids. The germline V gene has CDR1 SNHLY and CDR2 FYNNEI. V lost 3 bases, J lost 4 bases, and 15 bases lay in between. The CDR3 DNA reads as TGTGCCAGCAGTGAGGGAGTCACCCTGATCACTGAAGCTTTCTTT. This sequence encodes CASSEGVTLITEAFF.

This sequence joins TRBV29-1 and TRBJ2-5, with D possibly matching TRBD2 (6 bases). Trimming removed 3 bases at V and 3 bases at J, with 17 bases between. The CDR3 extends over 15 amino acids. The germline V gene has CDR1 SQVTM and CDR2 ANQGSEA. CDR3: CSVDAGMDVEETQYF. The CDR3 coding sequence is TGCAGCGTTGACGCGGGGATGGATGTAGAAGAGACCCAGTACTTC.

Remarks on this clonotype: Relative to the germline gene, one junction end is altered; a read error may explain this. The V gene is TRBV24-1, the J gene TRBJ2-3; TRBD1 agrees at 10 bases. From germline, CDR1 is KGHDR and CDR2 SFDVKD. The CDR3 spans 18 residues. The CDR3 loop reads CATSDFGLGTGVADRQYF. CDR3 nucleotide sequence: TGTGCCACCAGTGATTTTGGGCTCGGGACAGGGGTGGCAGATAGGCAGTATTTT.

The genes are TRBV21-1 and TRBJ2-5; the table's D call, TRBD1, has no DNA check behind it. TRBV21-1 counts as a pseudogene. The CDR3 consists of 19 residues. This CDR3 is CASSNPGPQTGDHQETQYF. CDR3 DNA sequence: TGTGCCAGCAGCAACCCTGGACCCCAGACAGGAGATCACCAAGAGACCCAGTACTTC.